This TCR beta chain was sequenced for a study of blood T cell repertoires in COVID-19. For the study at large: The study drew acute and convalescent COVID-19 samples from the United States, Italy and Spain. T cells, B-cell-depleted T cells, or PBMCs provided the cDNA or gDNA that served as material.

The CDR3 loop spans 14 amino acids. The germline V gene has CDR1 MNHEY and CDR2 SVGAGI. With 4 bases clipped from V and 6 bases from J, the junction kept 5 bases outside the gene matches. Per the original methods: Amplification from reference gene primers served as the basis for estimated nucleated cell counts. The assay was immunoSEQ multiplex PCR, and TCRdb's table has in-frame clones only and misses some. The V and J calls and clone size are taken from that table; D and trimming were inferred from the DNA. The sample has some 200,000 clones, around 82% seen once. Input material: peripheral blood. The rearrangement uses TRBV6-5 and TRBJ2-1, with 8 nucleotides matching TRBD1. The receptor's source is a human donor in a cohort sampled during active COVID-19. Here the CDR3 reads CASSSNDRGNEQFF. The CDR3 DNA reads TGTGCCAGCAGTTCTAACGACAGGGGCAATGAGCAGTTCTTC.